This T cell receptor beta chain originates from a study of blood T cell repertoires in COVID-19. At the level of the study: Spain, Italy and the United States supplied samples that represented acute and convalescent COVID-19. Sample material is recorded as cDNA or gDNA derived from T cells, B-cell-depleted T cells, or PBMCs.

Clones were sequenced by immunoSEQ multiplex PCR, and TCRdb holds only the in-frame ones, with some missing. Of approximately 73,000 clones in the sample, about 89% are singletons; the top ten hold about 2.1%. Germline V gene lookup returns CDR1 SGHDT and CDR2 YYEEEE. This CDR3 has 16 amino acids. The V gene lost 0 bases and the J gene lost 7 bases, with 17 bases spanning the gap. The sequenced sample consisted of peripheral blood. V gene TRBV5-6 combines with J gene TRBJ2-1; D possibly corresponds to TRBD2 (6 bases). This receptor was obtained from a woman in her fifties or sixties with acute or convalescent COVID-19. The CDR3 spells CASSLVWARGGNEQFF. The CDR3 region has the DNA TGTGCCAGCAGCTTGGTTTGGGCAAGGGGAGGTAATGAGCAGTTCTTC.